This T cell receptor beta chain was captured by sequencing in a study of cytomegalovirus exposure and HLA in healthy donors. Overall study: A preliminary data release comprised around 90 million unique TCRs obtained from HLA-typed donors.

The PCR used 60 Vbeta and 13 Jbeta primers. The data were produced by immunoSEQ multiplex PCR, yet TCRdb's version contains in-frame clones alone and is incomplete. The sample totals 80,000 to 95,000 clones. The CDR3 totals 13 residues. CDR1 LNHDA and CDR2 SQIVND come from the germline V gene (reference sequence). V lost 6 bases and J 3 bases, leaving 11 bases between the germline ends. The clonotype was recovered from a woman aged 25 to 39 in good health and CMV-seronegative. Sequences were obtained from PBMCs. The chain uses TRBV19 and TRBJ1-2, with D perhaps TRBD1 (5 bases). The CDR3 is CASSPGGYYGYTF. DNA of the CDR3: TGTGCCAGTAGCCCGGGGGGATACTATGGCTACACCTTC. Filled out from reference TRBV19 and TRBJ1-2, the complete variable domain reads DGGITQSPKYLFRKEGQNVTLSCEQNLNHDAMYWYRQDPGQGLRLIYYSQIVNDFQKGDIAEGYSVSREKKESFPLTVTSAQKNPTAFYLCASSPGGYYGYTFGSGTRLTVV.